This TCR beta chain was observed in a study of OX40 agonist ivuxolimab in advanced cancers. For the study at large: Prior therapy, whether anti-PD-1, anti-PD-L1 or anti-CTLA-4, was allowed, and approximately 40% had some.

This CDR3 is built from 14 residues. Germline V gene lookup returns CDR1 MNHEY and CDR2 SVGAGI. V shed 5 bases and J shed 0 bases, with 11 bases lying between them. Worth noting for this clone: The antigen is not known.

Patients were ruled out by autoimmune disease history or systemic immunosuppression. Using immunoSEQ multiplex PCR, the repertoire was profiled, and TCRdb retains in-frame clones only, with some absent. The sample has 53,000 or so clones, over 90% seen once; the top ten hold around 18%. Findings and caveats of the study: In the 0.1 to 3.0 mg/kg range, CD4+ and CD8+ blood T cells had expanded clonally by week 6. Expanded clones belonging to CD8+ T cells outnumbered, on average, those of CD4+.

V gene TRBV6-5 combines with J gene TRBJ2-7; no clear D. This sample comprised CD4+ or CD8+ T cells sorted from blood, obtained in a trial of the OX40 agonist ivuxolimab. This clonotype was sampled from an adult with an advanced solid tumor such as melanoma, head and neck, liver or kidney cancer. DNA for the CDR3: TGTGCCAGCAGTCCAGATCCCATCTCCTACGAGCAGTACTTC. Protein product: CASSPDPISYEQYF.